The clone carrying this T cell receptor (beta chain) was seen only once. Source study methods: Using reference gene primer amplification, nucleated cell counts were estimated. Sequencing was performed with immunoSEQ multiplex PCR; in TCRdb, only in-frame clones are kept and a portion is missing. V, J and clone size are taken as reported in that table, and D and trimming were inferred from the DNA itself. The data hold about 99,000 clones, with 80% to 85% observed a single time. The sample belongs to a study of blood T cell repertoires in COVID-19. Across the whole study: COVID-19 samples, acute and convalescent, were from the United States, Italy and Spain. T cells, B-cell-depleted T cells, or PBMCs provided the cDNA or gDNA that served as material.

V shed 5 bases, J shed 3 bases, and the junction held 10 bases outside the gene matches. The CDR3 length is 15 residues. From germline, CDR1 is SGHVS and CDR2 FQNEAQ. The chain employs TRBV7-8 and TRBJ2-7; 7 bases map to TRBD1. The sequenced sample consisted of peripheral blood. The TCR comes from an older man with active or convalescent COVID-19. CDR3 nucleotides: TGTGCCAGCAGCCTCCTAGGGCAGGGGGACTACGAGCAGTACTTC. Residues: CASSLLGQGDYEQYF.